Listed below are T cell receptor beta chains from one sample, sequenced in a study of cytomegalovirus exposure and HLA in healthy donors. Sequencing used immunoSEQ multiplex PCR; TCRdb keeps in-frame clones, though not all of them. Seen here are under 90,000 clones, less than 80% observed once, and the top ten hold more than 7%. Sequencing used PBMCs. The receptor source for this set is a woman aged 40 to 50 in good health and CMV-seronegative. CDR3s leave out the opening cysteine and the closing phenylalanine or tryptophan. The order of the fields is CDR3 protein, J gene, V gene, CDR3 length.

CDR3aa: ASSPLFGVAPDHEQY; j_gene: TRBJ2-7; v_gene: TRBV7-9; len: 15
CDR3aa: ASSGLGQGKGNTIY; j_gene: TRBJ1-3; v_gene: TRBV25-1; len: 14
CDR3aa: ASSPPGSEQF; j_gene: TRBJ2-1; v_gene: TRBV6-5; len: 10
CDR3aa: ASSEGQGAGGYT; j_gene: TRBJ1-2; v_gene: TRBV5-1; len: 12
CDR3aa: ASSLERDTEAF; j_gene: TRBJ1-1; v_gene: TRBV7-9; len: 11
CDR3aa: ASSAPSRQIFYEQY; j_gene: TRBJ2-7; v_gene: TRBV6-1; len: 14
CDR3aa: ASSESVYSNQPQH; j_gene: TRBJ1-5; v_gene: TRBV25-1; len: 13
CDR3aa: ASSVAGGSLGVEQY; j_gene: TRBJ2-7; v_gene: TRBV7-6; len: 14
CDR3aa: ASSATGTLVNIQY; j_gene: TRBJ2-4; v_gene: TRBV28; len: 13
CDR3aa: ASNQPPGQGYQPQH; j_gene: TRBJ1-5; v_gene: TRBV19; len: 14
CDR3aa: ASSPRQGRTEAF; j_gene: TRBJ1-1; v_gene: TRBV7-9; len: 12
CDR3aa: ASSFLQGYTEAF; j_gene: TRBJ1-1; v_gene: TRBV27; len: 12
CDR3aa: ASSRTTGFNEKLF; j_gene: TRBJ1-4; v_gene: TRBV2; len: 13
CDR3aa: ASSSFRLANTYYEQY; j_gene: TRBJ2-7; v_gene: TRBV28; len: 15
CDR3aa: AWSDTPAAGADTQY; j_gene: TRBJ2-3; v_gene: TRBV30; len: 14
CDR3aa: ASRMKGASGYT; j_gene: TRBJ1-2; v_gene: TRBV6-5; len: 11
CDR3aa: ASSAFSRGNTGELF; j_gene: TRBJ2-2; v_gene: TRBV13; len: 14
CDR3aa: AWSVGWGGGNTIY; j_gene: TRBJ1-3; v_gene: TRBV30; len: 13
CDR3aa: SVTRLGRLHAQF; j_gene: TRBJ2-1; v_gene: TRBV29-1; len: 12
CDR3aa: ASSSGLAGGLADTQY; j_gene: TRBJ2-3; v_gene: TRBV5-1; len: 15
CDR3aa: ASSLWGSRGGAF; j_gene: TRBJ1-1; v_gene: TRBV28; len: 12
CDR3aa: ASSIGGGTYEQY; j_gene: TRBJ2-7; v_gene: TRBV7-9; len: 12
CDR3aa: ASSLVGSGSTDTQY; j_gene: TRBJ2-3; v_gene: TRBV7-2; len: 14
CDR3aa: ASNWDRGFDYGYT; j_gene: TRBJ1-2; v_gene: TRBV19; len: 13
CDR3aa: AIAVGGITGELF; j_gene: TRBJ2-2; v_gene: TRBV10-3; len: 12
CDR3aa: ASSYRGGAYEQY; j_gene: TRBJ2-7; v_gene: TRBV6-5; len: 12
CDR3aa: ASSLAGQSYNEQF; j_gene: TRBJ2-1; v_gene: TRBV7-3; len: 13
CDR3aa: ASSLGIAGVEQF; j_gene: TRBJ2-1; v_gene: TRBV7-8; len: 12
CDR3aa: ASSLTGNTGELF; j_gene: TRBJ2-2; v_gene: TRBV19; len: 12
CDR3aa: ASSPLRVETYQPQH; j_gene: TRBJ1-5; v_gene: TRBV18; len: 14
CDR3aa: ASSTSRGHGYT; j_gene: TRBJ1-2; v_gene: TRBV27; len: 11
CDR3aa: ASRSTGNGYT; j_gene: TRBJ1-2; v_gene: TRBV2; len: 10
CDR3aa: ASSQGYTEAF; j_gene: TRBJ1-1; v_gene: TRBV7-9; len: 10
CDR3aa: ASSSPGGRGNEQF; j_gene: TRBJ2-1; v_gene: TRBV7-9; len: 13
CDR3aa: ASSPQGQIYTEAF; j_gene: TRBJ1-1; v_gene: TRBV5-6; len: 13
CDR3aa: ASNSGGNTGELF; j_gene: TRBJ2-2; v_gene: TRBV2; len: 12
CDR3aa: ASSLNRAYEQY; j_gene: -; v_gene: TRBV11-1; len: 11
CDR3aa: SVDTGSGANVLT; j_gene: TRBJ2-6; v_gene: TRBV29-1; len: 12
CDR3aa: ASSRWGGTSNQPQH; j_gene: TRBJ1-5; v_gene: TRBV28; len: 14
CDR3aa: AISGRTEETQY; j_gene: TRBJ2-5; v_gene: TRBV10-3; len: 11
CDR3aa: ASSNRMTGNYGYT; j_gene: TRBJ1-2; v_gene: TRBV14; len: 13
CDR3aa: ASRIQASGRQPQH; j_gene: TRBJ1-5; v_gene: TRBV6-1; len: 13
CDR3aa: ASSRGQGANTQY; j_gene: TRBJ2-3; v_gene: TRBV30; len: 12
CDR3aa: ASRTQGGFYGYT; j_gene: TRBJ1-2; v_gene: TRBV2; len: 12
CDR3aa: ASSGGTAGTYEQY; j_gene: TRBJ2-7; v_gene: TRBV11-3; len: 13
CDR3aa: ASSFGQLNTEAF; j_gene: TRBJ1-1; v_gene: TRBV7-9; len: 12
CDR3aa: ASSLRTSGGSYNEQF; j_gene: TRBJ2-1; v_gene: TRBV7-8; len: 15
CDR3aa: ASSSTPLAGDTYEQY; j_gene: TRBJ2-7; v_gene: TRBV28; len: 15
CDR3aa: ASSGQGTGSPLH; j_gene: TRBJ1-6; v_gene: TRBV10-2; len: 12
CDR3aa: ASSSSGLRNQPQH; j_gene: TRBJ1-5; v_gene: TRBV6-6; len: 13